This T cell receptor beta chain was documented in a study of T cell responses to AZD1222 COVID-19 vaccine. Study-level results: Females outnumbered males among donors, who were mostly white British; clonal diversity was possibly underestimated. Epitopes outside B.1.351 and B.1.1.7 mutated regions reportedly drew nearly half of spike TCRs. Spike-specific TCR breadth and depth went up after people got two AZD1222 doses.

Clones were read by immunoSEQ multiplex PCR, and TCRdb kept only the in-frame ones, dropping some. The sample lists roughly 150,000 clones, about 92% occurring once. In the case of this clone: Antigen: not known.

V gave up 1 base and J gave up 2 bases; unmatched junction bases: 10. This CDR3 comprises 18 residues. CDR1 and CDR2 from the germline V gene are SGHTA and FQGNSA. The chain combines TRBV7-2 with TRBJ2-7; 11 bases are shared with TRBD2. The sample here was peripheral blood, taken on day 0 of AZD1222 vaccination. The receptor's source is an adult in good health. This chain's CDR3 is CASSLVFGTSGGAYEQYF. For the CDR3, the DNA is TGTGCCAGCAGCTTAGTTTTCGGGACTAGCGGCGGGGCCTACGAGCAGTACTTC.